Below are 28 T cell receptor beta chains sequenced from a single sample in a study of blood T cells in healthy people across ages (dated by TCRdb to the mid-2010s). Library generation was performed with 5' RACE. Instrument on record: Illumina HiSeq 2500. A second about 7 to 12 cycle PCR used a sample-barcoded 5' primer and a J-beta primer mix. TCRdb reanalyzed the raw reads on its own, using fastp at Q25 for trimming and MiXCR for clone calling, and kept in-frame beta chains. Merged by CDR3 protein, the rows form single entries marked with the most common genes and DNA. The sample yields 1.5 million to 2 million distinct CDR3 sequences; 28% were counted once. The leading ten clones occupy 7.7% of the sample. Sequencing used blood. Every receptor here comes from a woman aged 25-40 years in good health.

This clonotype was seen ten or more times. The rearrangement joins TRBV5-1 to TRBJ2-5, with 8 bases identical to TRBD1. The germline CDR1 and CDR2 sequences are SGHRS and YFSETQ. This CDR3 is 15 amino acids long. J gave up 4 bases and V 3 bases, and 8 bases lay outside the gene matches. In DNA form, the CDR3 reads TGCGCCAGCAGCTCCGAAACAGGGGGAGGAGAGACCCAGTACTTC. It specifies CASSSETGGGETQYF.

The chain combines TRBV2 with TRBJ2-5; D might be TRBD1 or TRBD2, each matching 5 bases. CDR3 size: 15 residues. V was clipped by 6 bases and J by 2 bases, with 16 bases between them. Germline V gene data show CDR1 as SNHLY and CDR2 as FYNNEI. The CDR3 loop reads CASSLTGTLQETQYF. The CDR3 region has the DNA TGTGCCAGCAGCTTAACCGGGACGTTACAAGAGACCCAGTACTTC.

The chain uses TRBV5-1 and TRBJ1-2; 7 bases match TRBD1. The ends lost 4 bases at V and 3 bases at J; junction bases unmatched: 9. Germline V gene sequence: CDR1 SGHRS, CDR2 YFSETQ. CDR3 length: 15 amino acids. The DNA of the CDR3 is TGCGCCAGCAGCCCGGGAGACAGGGATGACTATGGCTACACCTTC. Protein: CASSPGDRDDYGYTF.

Ten or more counts support this clonotype. The chain couples TRBV5-1 to TRBJ1-1; TRBD1 matches at 9 bases. This CDR3 contains 17 residues. CDR1 is SGHRS, CDR2 YFSETQ, per germline. V gave up 0 bases and J gave up 0 bases; unmatched junction bases: 6. The CDR3, as DNA: TGCGCCAGCAGCTTGGGTGGGACAGGGAATATGAACACTGAAGCTTTCTTT. This codes for CASSLGGTGNMNTEAFF.

The V gene is TRBV5-1, the J gene TRBJ2-3; D not resolved. V dropped 4 bases and J dropped 7 bases, with 16 bases sitting between them. Germline CDR1 and CDR2: SGHRS and YFSETQ. CDR3 length: 14 amino acids. The chain's CDR3 is CASSPNSQGNTQYF. The CDR3 DNA reads as TGCGCCAGCAGCCCTAACTCCCAAGGAAATACGCAGTATTTT.

This clonotype was picked up a small number of times. A read error may produce the germline difference seen at one junction end. The rearrangement uses TRBV6-5 and TRBJ1-1; D remains ambiguous. In germline, CDR1 is MNHEY, CDR2 SVGAGI. This CDR3 is 14 amino acids long. CDR3 sequence reads: CACSPRYMNTEAFF. CDR3 bases: TGTGCCTGCAGTCCCCGATACATGAACACTGAAGCTTTCTTT.

The chain is built from TRBV7-9 and TRBJ2-1; 10 nucleotides agree with TRBD2. V lost 5 bases, J lost 8 bases, and 9 bases stayed unmatched. This CDR3 comprises 15 residues. Germline CDR1 is SEHNR and CDR2 is FQNEAQ (reference sequence). The CDR3 DNA sequence: TGTGCCAGCAGCCCACTAGCGGGGCGGCAGGATGAGCAGTTCTTC. Its translation is CASSPLAGRQDEQFF.

The V gene is TRBV20-1, the J gene TRBJ1-1; perhaps TRBD1 as D (5 bases). V dropped 5 bases and J dropped 0 bases, with 10 bases sitting between them. The CDR3 has 13 residues. Germline V gene lookup returns CDR1 DFQATT and CDR2 SNEGSKA (reference sequence). CDR3 amino acids: CSAVQDLNTEAFF. The CDR3 nucleotides are TGCAGTGCTGTACAGGATCTGAACACTGAAGCTTTCTTT.

This clonotype occurred a few times. This chain joins TRBV9 and TRBJ2-1; TRBD2 matches at 7 bases. CDR1 and CDR2 from the germline V gene are SGDLS and YYNGEE. The CDR3 spans 15 residues. Trimming removed 3 bases from V and 4 bases from J; junction bases left unmatched: 7. The CDR3 DNA follows: TGTGCCAGCAGCGAAAAAACTAGCGCGTACAATGAGCAGTTCTTC. As protein: CASSEKTSAYNEQFF.

This clonotype has ten or more counts. The chain employs TRBV5-1 and TRBJ2-1, with D perhaps matching TRBD1 (6 bases). Trimming stripped 5 bases from V and 0 bases from J, with 15 bases between. The CDR3 runs 16 residues. Germline CDR1 is SGHRS and CDR2 is YFSETQ. The CDR3 coding sequence is TGCGCCAGCAGGGCCCCAAACAGGGTCTCCTACAATGAGCAGTTCTTC. It translates to CASRAPNRVSYNEQFF.

The genes are TRBV7-9 and TRBJ2-3, with TRBD1 as a possible D gene (6 bases). In germline, CDR1 is SEHNR, CDR2 FQNEAQ (reference sequence). CDR3 length: 17 amino acids. V lost 5 bases and J lost 1, with 19 bases in between. The CDR3 bases are TGTGCCAGCAGCCCTTCAGAACAGGGAGCGGGCACAGATACGCAGTATTTT. Its translation: CASSPSEQGAGTDTQYF.

Details on this clonotype: This CDR3 fails to terminate in the conserved phenylalanine or tryptophan, so it likely reflects a read error. CDR3 nucleotides: TGTGCCAGCAGCTTAGGTTGGGCCACTGCTGGGCCCAGCACAGATACGCAGTATTGT. It yields the protein CASSLGWATAGPSTDTQYC. This chain connects TRBV11-2 to TRBJ2-3, with D unresolved. There are 19 residues in the CDR3. Looked up from germline, CDR1 is SGHAT and CDR2 is FQNNGV. V lost 1 base and J lost 0, with 20 bases in between.

The V call is TRBV25-1, the J call TRBJ1-2; 7 nucleotides agree with TRBD1. This CDR3 is built from 14 residues. After removal of 2 bases from V and 8 bases from J, the junction contained 8 bases not matched to a gene. CDR1 and CDR2 from the germline V gene are MGHDK and SYGVNS. This chain's CDR3 is CASSETLTGAGYTF. The CDR3, as DNA: TGTGCCAGCAGTGAAACTTTAACAGGGGCCGGCTACACCTTC.

The chain employs TRBV28 and TRBJ2-5; D might be TRBD1 (6 bases). CDR3 length equals 14 residues. Germline V CDR1 and CDR2: MDHEN, SYDVKM. V lost 7 bases and J lost 2, with 14 bases in between. The CDR3 sequence: CASNLDSGQETQYF. CDR3 coding DNA: TGTGCCAGCAACTTGGACAGCGGTCAAGAGACCCAGTACTTC.

J is TRBJ1-2 and V is TRBV2, with 11 bases fitting TRBD1. V dropped 7 bases and J dropped 7; count of bases not matched to a gene: 14. Germline-derived CDR1 and CDR2 are SNHLY and FYNNEI. CDR3 length: 16 amino acids. CDR3 residues: CASTGQGASVLSGYTF. The CDR3 region has the DNA TGTGCCAGCACCGGACAGGGGGCGTCGGTATTAAGTGGCTACACCTTC.

This clonotype is a singleton in its sample. In nucleotides, the CDR3 is TGTGCCAGCAGCCCGTATCTAATCACAGGGGACGCTGAAGCTTTCTTT. Its protein is CASSPYLITGDAEAFF. V usage is TRBV3-1 and J usage is TRBJ1-1; 7 nucleotides line up with TRBD1. This CDR3 comprises 16 residues. CDR1 and CDR2 (germline): LGHDT, YNNKEL (reference sequence). V trimming: 4 bases; J trimming: 6 bases; junction bases outside the gene matches: 14.

The chain combines TRBV13 with TRBJ2-3; D ambiguous. The germline V gene has CDR1 PRHDT and CDR2 FYEKMQ (reference sequence). This CDR3 region has 13 residues. V dropped 4 bases and J dropped 5 bases, with 10 bases sitting between them. DNA of the CDR3: TGTGCCAGCAGCTACGGCCCTGGAGATACGCAGTATTTT. Encoded protein: CASSYGPGDTQYF.

This clonotype has more than one count but fewer than ten. This chain links TRBV29-1 with TRBJ2-3; D is possibly TRBD2 (6 bases). CDR3 length: 17 amino acids. V lost 3 bases to trimming and J lost 2 bases, with 21 bases between them. CDR1 is SQVTM, CDR2 ANQGSEA, per germline. The CDR3 sequence is CSVEGGTLGGTTDTQYF. DNA of the CDR3: TGCAGCGTTGAGGGGGGTACCTTAGGAGGCACCACAGATACGCAGTATTTT.

The sample holds a few counts of this clonotype. The chain has TRBV7-8 and TRBJ2-1; possibly TRBD2 for D (6 bases). CDR1 is SGHVS and CDR2 is FQNEAQ in the germline V gene. CDR3 length equals 17 residues. V lost 4 bases, J lost 0 bases, and 16 bases lay in between. Here the CDR3 DNA reads TGTGCCAGCAGCTCAGGGCCCCTGCGGGACTCCTACAATGAGCAGTTCTTC. It encodes CASSSGPLRDSYNEQFF.

This clonotype was observed at least ten times. This chain joins TRBV9 and TRBJ2-5; maybe TRBD2 (5 bases). Germline CDR1 and CDR2: SGDLS and YYNGEE. Between the trimmed V and J ends, which lost 3 bases and 10 bases, there was a span of 13 bases. The CDR3 is 12 residues long. Here the CDR3 DNA reads TGTGCCAGCAGCGAACCGGGAAGGGACCAGTACTTC. It yields the protein CASSEPGRDQYF. Full variable domain (remainder filled in from reference TRBV9 and TRBJ2-5): DSGVTQTPKHLITATGQRVTLRCSPRSGDLSVYWYQQSLDQGLQFLIQYYNGEERAKGNILERFSAQQFPDLHSELNLSSLELGDSALYFCASSEPGRDQYFGPGTRLLVL.

On this clonotype: A read error is possible here, since a much larger clone lies one base away. The chain combines TRBV27 with TRBJ2-7; no clear D. V lost 0 bases to trimming and J lost 7 bases, with 13 bases between them. This CDR3 has 14 residues. Germline CDR1 is MNHEY and CDR2 is SMNVEV (reference sequence). CDR3 protein: CASSLSRVHNEQYF. The CDR3, as DNA: TGTGCCAGCAGTTTATCACGCGTGCACAATGAGCAGTACTTC.

The rearrangement joins TRBV7-2 to TRBJ1-2, with D perhaps matching TRBD1 (5 bases). CDR1 is SGHTA and CDR2 is FQGNSA in the germline V gene. The CDR3 has 15 amino acids. The germline V and J ends were trimmed by 6 bases and 8 bases, with 22 bases remaining between them. The CDR3 DNA reads TGTGCCAGCAGTCGTAGAGGGACCGTGTATGAAGGCTACACCTTC. Encoded protein: CASSRRGTVYEGYTF.

This clonotype was observed a few times. The gene calls are TRBV27 and TRBJ2-1; TRBD2 aligns across 8 bases. Germline CDR1 MNHEY, CDR2 SMNVEV (reference sequence). The length of the CDR3 is 15 residues. V was pared by 5 bases and J by 2 bases, with 5 bases of the junction left unmatched. CDR3 DNA sequence: TGTGCCAGCAGTAGACGGGAGGGCCCCTACAATGAGCAGTTCTTC. Protein sequence: CASSRREGPYNEQFF.

V is TRBV20-1 and J is TRBJ1-5; 8 positions agree with TRBD1. Germline values: CDR1 DFQATT, CDR2 SNEGSKA (reference sequence). The CDR3 runs 16 residues. Trimming took 0 bases from V and 3 from J; bases not matched to a gene: 7. The chain's CDR3 is CSARDGDRGTNQPQHF. CDR3 DNA sequence: TGCAGTGCTAGAGACGGTGACAGGGGTACCAATCAGCCCCAGCATTTT.

A word on this clonotype: A much larger clone differs from this one at a single base, so this may be a read error. J is TRBJ2-6 and V is TRBV27; D call uncertain. CDR3 length: 17 amino acids. CDR1 and CDR2 from the germline V gene are MNHEY and SMNVEV (reference sequence). In DNA form, the CDR3 reads TGTGTCAGATTGGAAGAGGAGTCGACCCCTGGGGCCAACGTCCTGACTTTC. This encodes CVRLEEESTPGANVLTF.

The rearrangement uses TRBV7-9 and TRBJ2-1; 13 bases agree with TRBD2. The V and J ends lost 5 bases and 9 bases, in that order; junction bases with no gene match: 10. CDR1 and CDR2 (germline): SEHNR, FQNEAQ (reference sequence). CDR3 length equals 16 residues. For the CDR3, the DNA is TGTGCCAGCAGCGGCAAGGGACTAGCGGGAATGGGTGAGCAGTTCTTC. The encoded protein is CASSGKGLAGMGEQFF.

V usage is TRBV5-1 and J usage is TRBJ2-3, with TRBD2 identical over 8 bases. V shed 3 bases, J shed 5 bases, and the junction held 11 bases outside the gene matches. Germline V gives CDR1 SGHRS, CDR2 YFSETQ. The CDR3 is made up of 16 amino acids. This CDR3 is CASSSGGRVMEDTQYF. CDR3 nucleotide sequence: TGCGCCAGCAGCTCGGGGGGGAGGGTAATGGAAGATACGCAGTATTTT.

This clonotype has more than one count but fewer than ten. The CDR3 here is CASSFRLAGGPGTDTQYF. The CDR3 nucleotides are TGTGCCAGCAGCTTCAGACTAGCGGGAGGGCCGGGCACAGATACGCAGTATTTT. V usage is TRBV5-6 and J usage is TRBJ2-3; 14 nucleotides line up with TRBD2. The CDR3 runs 18 residues. In germline, CDR1 is SGHDT, CDR2 YYEEEE. V dropped 2 bases and J dropped 1; count of bases not matched to a gene: 6.